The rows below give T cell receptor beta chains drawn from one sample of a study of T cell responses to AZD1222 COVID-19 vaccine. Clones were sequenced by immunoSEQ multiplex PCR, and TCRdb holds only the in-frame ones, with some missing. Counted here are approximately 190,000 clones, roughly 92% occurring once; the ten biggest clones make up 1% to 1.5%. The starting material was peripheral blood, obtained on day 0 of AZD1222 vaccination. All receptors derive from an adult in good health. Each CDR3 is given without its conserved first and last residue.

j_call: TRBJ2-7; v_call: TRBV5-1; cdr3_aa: ASSSHLQGGYEQY
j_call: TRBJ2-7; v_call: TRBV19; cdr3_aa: ASSPRQGYEQY
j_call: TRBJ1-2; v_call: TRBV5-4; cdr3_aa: ASSPQGGSYGYT
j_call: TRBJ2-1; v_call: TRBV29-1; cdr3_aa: SVIQGAGNEQF
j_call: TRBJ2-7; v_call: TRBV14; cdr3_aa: ASSASFRGTYEQY
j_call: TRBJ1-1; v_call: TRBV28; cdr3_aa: ASSLSAGAGTEAF
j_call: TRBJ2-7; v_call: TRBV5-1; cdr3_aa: ASFENSYEQY
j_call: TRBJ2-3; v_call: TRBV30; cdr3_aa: AWGVADTQY
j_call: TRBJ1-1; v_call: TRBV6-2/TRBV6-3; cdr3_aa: ASSYWMNTEAF
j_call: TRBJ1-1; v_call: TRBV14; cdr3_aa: ASSQGMGRTEAF
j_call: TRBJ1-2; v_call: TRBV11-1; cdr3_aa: ASSGTGDYGYT
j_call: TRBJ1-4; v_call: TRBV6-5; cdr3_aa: ASKGGNEKLF
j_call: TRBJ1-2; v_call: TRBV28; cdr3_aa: ASSLGRDYGYT
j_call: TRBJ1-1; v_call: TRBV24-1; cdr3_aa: ATRADSHTEAF
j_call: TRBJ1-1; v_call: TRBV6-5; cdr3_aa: ASRVGNTEAF
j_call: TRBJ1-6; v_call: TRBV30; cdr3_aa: AWSWDSSSSYNSPLH
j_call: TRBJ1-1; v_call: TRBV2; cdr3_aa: ASSETPLEAF
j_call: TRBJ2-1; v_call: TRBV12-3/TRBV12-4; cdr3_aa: ASRSDKNEQF
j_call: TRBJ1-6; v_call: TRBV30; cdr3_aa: AWRTPGSSPLH
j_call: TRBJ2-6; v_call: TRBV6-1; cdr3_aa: ASSEVQAGANVLT
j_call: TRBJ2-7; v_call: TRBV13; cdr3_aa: ASSLAGTGGSYEQY
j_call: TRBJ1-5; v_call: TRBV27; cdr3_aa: ASKTGISNQPQH
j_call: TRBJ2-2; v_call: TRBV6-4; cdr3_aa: ASSVLAGVNTGELF
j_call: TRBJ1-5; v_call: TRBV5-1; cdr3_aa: ASSQGSNQPQH
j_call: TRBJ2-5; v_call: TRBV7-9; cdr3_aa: ASSSPLTTGEETQY
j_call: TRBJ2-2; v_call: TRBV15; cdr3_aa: ATGDPNTGELF
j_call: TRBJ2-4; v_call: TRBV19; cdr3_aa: ASSIWGQGLKLYIQY
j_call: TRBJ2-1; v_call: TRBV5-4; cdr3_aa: ASSSASGSSYNEQF
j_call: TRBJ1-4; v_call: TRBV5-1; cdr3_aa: ASTREQGGNEKLF
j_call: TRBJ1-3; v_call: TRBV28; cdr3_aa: ASSLWGSSGPGNTIY
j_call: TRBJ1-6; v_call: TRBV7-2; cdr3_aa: ASSLGLTGNSPLH
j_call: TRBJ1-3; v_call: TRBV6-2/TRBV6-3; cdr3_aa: ASSPTPYTIY
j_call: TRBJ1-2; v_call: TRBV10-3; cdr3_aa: AISVSEQSYGYT
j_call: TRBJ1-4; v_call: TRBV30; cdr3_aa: AWSSGTELNEKLF
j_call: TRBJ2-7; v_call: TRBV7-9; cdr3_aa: ASSLGPVYEQY
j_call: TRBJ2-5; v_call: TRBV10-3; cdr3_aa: AISVGRLQETQY
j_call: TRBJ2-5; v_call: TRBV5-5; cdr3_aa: ASRTGGAETQY
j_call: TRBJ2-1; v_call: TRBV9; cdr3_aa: ASRPPGAGNEQF
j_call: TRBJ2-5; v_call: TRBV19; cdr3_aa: ASSNPPGGTQETQY
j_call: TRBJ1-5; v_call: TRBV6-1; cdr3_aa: ASSDALSNQPQH